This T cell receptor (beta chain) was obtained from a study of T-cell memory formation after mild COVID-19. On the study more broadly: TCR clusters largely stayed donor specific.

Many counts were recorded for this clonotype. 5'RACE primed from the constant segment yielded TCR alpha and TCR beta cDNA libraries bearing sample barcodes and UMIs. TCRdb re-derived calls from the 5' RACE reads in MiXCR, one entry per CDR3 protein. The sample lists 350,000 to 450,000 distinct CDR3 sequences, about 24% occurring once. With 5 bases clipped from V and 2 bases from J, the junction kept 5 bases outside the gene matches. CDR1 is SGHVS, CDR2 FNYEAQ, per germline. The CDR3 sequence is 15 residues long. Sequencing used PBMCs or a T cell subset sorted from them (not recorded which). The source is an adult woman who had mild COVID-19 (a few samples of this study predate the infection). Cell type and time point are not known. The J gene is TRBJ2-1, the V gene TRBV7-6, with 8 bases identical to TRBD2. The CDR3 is CASSPSGSPYNEQFF. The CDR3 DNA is TGTGCCAGCAGCCCAAGCGGGAGTCCCTACAATGAGCAGTTCTTC.